Sequencing of this T cell receptor beta chain was carried out in a study of PD-L1 blockade in urothelial cancer. Sequencing used immunoSEQ multiplex PCR; TCRdb keeps in-frame clones, though not all of them. The sample shows around 100,000 clones, around 87% of them seen only once. Indicated time point: pretreatment peripheral blood. Trimming took off 6 bases at V and 3 bases at J, with 18 bases between the two ends. There are 15 residues in the CDR3. Germline CDR1 reads SGHAT; CDR2 reads FQNNGV. The sequence came from a man in his 60s with urothelial cancer. The chain carries TRBV11-2 and TRBJ2-7; possible D gene TRBD2, 6 bases. The starting material was PBMCs, obtained around atezolizumab (anti-PD-L1) treatment. CDR3 bases: TGTGCCAGCAGACGTGCCGGGGGAAACTTCTACGAGCAGTACTTC. Protein product: CASRRAGGNFYEQYF.